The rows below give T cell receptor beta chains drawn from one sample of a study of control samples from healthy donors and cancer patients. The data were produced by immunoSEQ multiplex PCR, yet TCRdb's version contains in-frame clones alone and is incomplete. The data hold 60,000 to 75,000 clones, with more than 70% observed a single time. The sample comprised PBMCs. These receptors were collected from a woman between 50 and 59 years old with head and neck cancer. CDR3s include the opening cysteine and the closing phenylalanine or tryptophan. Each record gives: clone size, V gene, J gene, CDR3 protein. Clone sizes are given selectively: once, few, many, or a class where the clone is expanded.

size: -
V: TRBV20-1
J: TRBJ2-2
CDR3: CSASPQGNTGELFF

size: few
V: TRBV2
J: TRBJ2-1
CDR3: CASSELSAYNEQFF

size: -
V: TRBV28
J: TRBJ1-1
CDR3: CASSFFLGARTEAFF

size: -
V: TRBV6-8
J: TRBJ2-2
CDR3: CASSYSNSRDRGYSGELFF

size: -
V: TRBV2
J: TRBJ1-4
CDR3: CASSEALSSGEKLFF

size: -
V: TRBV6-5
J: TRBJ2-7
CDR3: CASAVAGTYEQYF

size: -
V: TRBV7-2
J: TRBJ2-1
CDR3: CASSQGGTSYNEQFF

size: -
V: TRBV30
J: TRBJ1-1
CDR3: CAWSILAWNTEAFF

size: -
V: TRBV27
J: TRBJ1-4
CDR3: CASSLARPTGREKLFF

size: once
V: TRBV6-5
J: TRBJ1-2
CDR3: CASSYSGQGHYGYTF

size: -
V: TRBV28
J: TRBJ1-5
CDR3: CASSRRGVGQPQHF

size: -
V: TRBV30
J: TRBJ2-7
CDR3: CAWRWNYEQYF

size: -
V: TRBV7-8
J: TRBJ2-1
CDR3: CASSSGQGYGEQFF

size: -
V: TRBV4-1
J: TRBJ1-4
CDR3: CASSQDGTENEKLFF

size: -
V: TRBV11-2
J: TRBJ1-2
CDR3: CASSLDENYGYTF

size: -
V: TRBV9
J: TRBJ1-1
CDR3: CASSARDRGPNTEAFF

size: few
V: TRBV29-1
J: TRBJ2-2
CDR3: CSVRRQNSNTGELFF

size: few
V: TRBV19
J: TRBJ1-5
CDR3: CASSDRGKQPQHF

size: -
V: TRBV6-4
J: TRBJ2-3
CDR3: CASSEGGAFTDTQYF

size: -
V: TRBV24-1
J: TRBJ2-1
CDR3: CATSDNDRVSNEQFF

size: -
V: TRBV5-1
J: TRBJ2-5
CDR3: CASNELASNQETQYF

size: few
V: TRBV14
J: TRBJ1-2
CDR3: CASSQQYNYGYTF

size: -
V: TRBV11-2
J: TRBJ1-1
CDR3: CASSLGVGLDTEAFF

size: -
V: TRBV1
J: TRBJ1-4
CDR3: CTSSQGRPPTNEKLFF

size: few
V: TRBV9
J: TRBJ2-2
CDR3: CASSFRQVGTGELFF

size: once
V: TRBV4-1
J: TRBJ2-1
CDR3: CASSQLRQGGSSYNEQFF

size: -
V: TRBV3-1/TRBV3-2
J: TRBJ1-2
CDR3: CASSQAGRGSGYTF

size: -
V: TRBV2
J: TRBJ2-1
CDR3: CASPPGDSRTNEQFF

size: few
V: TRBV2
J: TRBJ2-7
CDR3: CASSTGTGIRQYF

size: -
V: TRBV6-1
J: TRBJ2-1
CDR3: CASSEDEEGYNEQFF

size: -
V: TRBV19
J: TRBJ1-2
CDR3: CASRGALGLTNYGYTF

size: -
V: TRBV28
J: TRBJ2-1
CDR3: CASTSVDRRQFF

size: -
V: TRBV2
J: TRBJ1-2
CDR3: CASRVDRDYGYTF

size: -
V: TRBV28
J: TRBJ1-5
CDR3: CASSPSRGNLNQPQHF

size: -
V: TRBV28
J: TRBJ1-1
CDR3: CASGQGRASAEAFF

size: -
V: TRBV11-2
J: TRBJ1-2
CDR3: CASSLEPRRGYTF

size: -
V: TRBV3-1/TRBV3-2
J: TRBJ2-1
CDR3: CASRGTGNNEQFF

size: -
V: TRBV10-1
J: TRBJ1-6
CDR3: CAWGAGQRSTRPPGHPAGNSPLHF

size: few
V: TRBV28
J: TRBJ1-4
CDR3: CASTATDSNEKLFF

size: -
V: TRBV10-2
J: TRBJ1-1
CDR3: CASSEPGTGGNTEAFF

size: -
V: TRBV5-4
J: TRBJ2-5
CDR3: CASSTTSGGSNVPKTQYF